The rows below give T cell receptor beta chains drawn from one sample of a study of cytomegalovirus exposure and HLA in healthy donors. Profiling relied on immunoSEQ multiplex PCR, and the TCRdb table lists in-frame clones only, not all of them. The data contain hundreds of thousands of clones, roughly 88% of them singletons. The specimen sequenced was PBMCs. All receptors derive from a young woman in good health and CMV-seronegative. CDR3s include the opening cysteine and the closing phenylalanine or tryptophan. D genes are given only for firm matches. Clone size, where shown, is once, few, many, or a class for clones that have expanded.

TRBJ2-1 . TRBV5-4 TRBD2 TGTGCCAGCAGTCGGGAGCGGGGGGGCCCTACCAATGAGCAGTTCTTC CASSRERGGPTNEQFF
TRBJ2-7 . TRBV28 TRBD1 TGTGCCAGCAGTCAGGACAGGGGACCCTACGAGCAGTACTTC CASSQDRGPYEQYF
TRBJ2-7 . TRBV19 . TGTGCCAGTAGTTCCCTGTTCGGGGGGCACTCCTACGAGCAGTACTTC CASSSLFGGHSYEQYF
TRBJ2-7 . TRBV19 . TGTGCCAGTAGTATCGCAGGAAGCTCCTACGAGCAGTACTTC CASSIAGSSYEQYF
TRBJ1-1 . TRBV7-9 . TGTGCCAGCAGCTTGTCCGCTATGACTGAAGCTTTCTTT CASSLSAMTEAFF
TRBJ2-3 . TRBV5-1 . TGCGCCAGCAGCCTAACCCCAGGGGTGGCAGATACGCAGTATTTT CASSLTPGVADTQYF
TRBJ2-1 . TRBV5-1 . TGCGCCAGCAGCTTACCGGGGCAGGGGAACAATGAGCAGTTCTTC CASSLPGQGNNEQFF
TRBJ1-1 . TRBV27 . TGTGCCAGCAGTTCCTCCCTGAACACTGAAGCTTTCTTT CASSSSLNTEAFF
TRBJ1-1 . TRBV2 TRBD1 TGTGCCAGCAGCTCTACAGGGGGAAACACTGAAGCTTTCTTT CASSSTGGNTEAFF
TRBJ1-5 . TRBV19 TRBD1 TGTGCCAGTAGTATCCTGGACAGGGTCAATCAGCCCCAGCATTTT CASSILDRVNQPQHF
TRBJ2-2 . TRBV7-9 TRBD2 TGTGCCAGCAGCTCCAGCGGGGGGGCCACCGGGGAGCTGTTTTTT CASSSSGGATGELFF
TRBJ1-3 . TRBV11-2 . TGTGCCAGCAGCTCGTCCGGTCAGGCTGGAAACACCATATATTTT CASSSSGQAGNTIYF
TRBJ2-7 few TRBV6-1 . TGTGCCAGCAGTGACAGGGAAGGCTCCTACGAGCAGTACTTC CASSDREGSYEQYF
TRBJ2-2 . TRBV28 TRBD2 TGTGCCAGCAGTGGGGCGAGCGGGAATGGCGGGGAGCTGTTTTTT CASSGASGNGGELFF
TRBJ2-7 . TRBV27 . TGTGCCAGCAGTACCAATGGGGCAAACTCCTCCTACGAGCAGTACTTC CASSTNGANSSYEQYF
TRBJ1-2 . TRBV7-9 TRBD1 TGTGCCAGCAAGGGGGCTGGCTACACCTTC CASKGAGYTF
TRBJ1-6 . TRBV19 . TGTGCCAGTAGTATAGACCTCACGAGCTCGTATTCACCCCTCCACTTT CASSIDLTSSYSPLHF
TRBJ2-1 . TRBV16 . TGTGCCAGCAGCCGGGGGGGGCTGGGCGATGAGCAGTTCTTC CASSRGGLGDEQFF
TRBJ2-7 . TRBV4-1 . TGCGCCAGCAGCCAGATCGGGGGTTATGGCGAGCAGTACTTC CASSQIGGYGEQYF
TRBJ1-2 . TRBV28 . TGTGCCAGCAGTTTACGGAGAGGCTACACCTTC CASSLRRGYTF
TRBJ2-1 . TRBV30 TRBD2 TGTGCCTGGATCCCTAGCGGGAATGAGCAGTTCTTC CAWIPSGNEQFF
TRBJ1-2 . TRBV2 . TGTGCCAGCACCAACAGACAGACAACCTTCTATGGCTACACCTTC CASTNRQTTFYGYTF
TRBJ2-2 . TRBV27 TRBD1 TGTGCCAGCAGCAATACAGGGGGCAGGCCCGGGGAGCTGTTTTTT CASSNTGGRPGELFF
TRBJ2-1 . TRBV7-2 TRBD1 TGTGCCAGCAGTCCAGGGGGCTCCTACAATGAGCAGTTCTTC CASSPGGSYNEQFF